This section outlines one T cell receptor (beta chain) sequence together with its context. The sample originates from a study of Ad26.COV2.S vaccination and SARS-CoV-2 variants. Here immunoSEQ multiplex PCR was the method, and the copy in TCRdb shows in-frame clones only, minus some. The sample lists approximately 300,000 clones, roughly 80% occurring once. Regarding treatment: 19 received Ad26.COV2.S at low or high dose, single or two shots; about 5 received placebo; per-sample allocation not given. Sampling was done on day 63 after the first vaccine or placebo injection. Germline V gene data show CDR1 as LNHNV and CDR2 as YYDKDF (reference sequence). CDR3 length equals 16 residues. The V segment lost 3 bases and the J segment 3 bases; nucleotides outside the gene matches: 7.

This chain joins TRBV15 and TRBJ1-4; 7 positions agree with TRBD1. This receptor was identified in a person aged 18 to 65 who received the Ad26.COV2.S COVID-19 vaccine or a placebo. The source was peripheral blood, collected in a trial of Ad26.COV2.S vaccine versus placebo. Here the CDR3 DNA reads TGTGCCACCAGCAGCCAGGGGGGGATGGCTAATGAAAAACTGTTTTTT. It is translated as CATSSQGGMANEKLFF.